This T cell receptor beta chain was recorded in a study of T cell responses to AZD1222 COVID-19 vaccine. The protocol was immunoSEQ multiplex PCR, while the TCRdb copy is restricted to in-frame clones and leaves out a portion. The sample records about 110,000 clones, approximately 85% being singletons. The origin of this receptor is an adult in good health. The sequencing used peripheral blood, collected on day 0 of MenACWY control vaccination.

This CDR3 is CASTFDRSYGYTF. CDR3 sequence (DNA): TGTGCCAGCACCTTCGACAGGTCCTATGGCTACACCTTC. The V gene is TRBV5-4, the J gene TRBJ1-2; D is perhaps TRBD1 (6 bases). CDR3 length equals 13 residues. Germline V gives CDR1 SGHNT, CDR2 YYREEE (reference sequence). The V gene lost 6 bases and the J gene lost 4 bases, with 13 bases spanning the gap.